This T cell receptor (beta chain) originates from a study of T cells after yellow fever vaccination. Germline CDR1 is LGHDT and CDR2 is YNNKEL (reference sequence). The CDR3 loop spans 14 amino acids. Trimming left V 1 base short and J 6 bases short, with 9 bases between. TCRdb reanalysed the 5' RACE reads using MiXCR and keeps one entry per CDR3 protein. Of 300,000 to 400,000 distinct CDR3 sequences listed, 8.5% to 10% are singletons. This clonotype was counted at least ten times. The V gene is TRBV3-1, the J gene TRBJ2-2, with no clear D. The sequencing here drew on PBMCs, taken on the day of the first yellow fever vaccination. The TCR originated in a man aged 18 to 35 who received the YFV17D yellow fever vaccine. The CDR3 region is CASSQARAAGELFF. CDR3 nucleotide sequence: TGTGCCAGCAGCCAAGCTAGAGCAGCCGGGGAGCTGTTTTTT.